These T cell receptor beta chains were read from a single sample in a study of shared clonotypes between healthy human individuals. Using immunoSEQ multiplex PCR, the repertoire was profiled, and TCRdb retains in-frame clones only, with some absent. The data show about 2 million clones, around 95% seen once. The sequenced sample was naive CD4+ T cells sorted from blood. The receptors derive from a man between 18 and 35 years old in good health. Both conserved end residues are part of each CDR3. The order of the fields is V gene, D gene, clone size, J gene, CDR3 protein, CDR3 DNA. D genes are given only for firm matches. Only part of the rows carry a size: once, few, many, or a class if the clone is expanded.

TRBV5-4	NA	NA	TRBJ2-2	CASSLAGNTGELFF	TGTGCCAGCAGCTTGGCGGGGAACACCGGGGAGCTGTTTTTT
TRBV29-1	NA	NA	TRBJ2-3	CSVGPWEDTQYF	TGCAGCGTTGGGCCCTGGGAAGATACGCAGTATTTT
TRBV4-1	NA	NA	TRBJ2-5	CASSQVFRDVRRETQYF	TGCGCCAGCAGCCAAGTTTTCCGGGACGTAAGACGCGAGACCCAGTACTTC
TRBV6-5	NA	NA	TRBJ2-5	CASSMIQGTATQYF	TGTGCCAGCAGCATGATACAGGGCACGGCGACCCAGTACTTC
TRBV11-2	NA	NA	TRBJ2-7	CASSLGDEYEQYF	TGTGCCAGCAGCTTAGGGGACGAGTACGAGCAGTACTTC
TRBV27	NA	NA	TRBJ2-2	CASSFYRNTGELFF	TGTGCCAGCAGTTTTTATAGGAACACCGGGGAGCTGTTTTTT
TRBV19	NA	NA	TRBJ1-2	CASSIQGVVFGYTF	TGTGCCAGTAGTATCCAGGGCGTCGTGTTTGGCTACACCTTC
TRBV6-5	NA	NA	TRBJ2-7	CASRRGGSRYEQYF	TGTGCCAGCAGACGAGGGGGGAGTCGGTACGAGCAGTACTTC
TRBV2	NA	NA	TRBJ2-7	CASKGGQEGNYEQYF	TGTGCCAGCAAAGGGGGCCAGGAGGGTAACTACGAGCAGTACTTC
TRBV19	NA	NA	TRBJ1-4	CASRVTGAKGEKLFF	TGTGCCAGTAGAGTAACAGGAGCTAAAGGTGAAAAACTGTTTTTT
TRBV7-9	NA	NA	TRBJ1-5	CASSKGRVGVQPQHF	TGTGCCAGCAGCAAGGGACGGGTTGGGGTTCAGCCCCAGCATTTT
TRBV7-2	TRBD1	NA	TRBJ1-5	CASSLTGVNNQPQHF	TGTGCCAGCAGCTTAACAGGGGTCAACAATCAGCCCCAGCATTTT
TRBV5-1	NA	NA	TRBJ2-7	CASSLGGSTYEQYF	TGCGCCAGCAGCTTGGGAGGGAGCACCTACGAGCAGTACTTC
TRBV10-3	NA	NA	TRBJ1-1	CAISDGSAMNTEAFF	TGTGCCATCAGTGATGGCAGTGCAATGAACACTGAAGCTTTCTTT
TRBV9	NA	NA	TRBJ2-3	CASSVEGYRTDTQYF	TGTGCCAGCAGCGTAGAGGGCTATCGCACAGATACGCAGTATTTT
TRBV6-1	NA	NA	TRBJ2-4	CASSEAGGATKNIQYF	TGTGCCAGCAGTGAAGCTGGGGGCGCGACCAAAAACATTCAGTACTTC
TRBV11-2	TRBD1	NA	TRBJ1-4	CASSGIRGRGTKNLFF	TGTGCCAGCAGCGGGATCAGGGGGCGCGGTACAAAGAATCTGTTTTTT
TRBV7-3	NA	NA	TRBJ2-7	CASSHIGGEQYF	TGTGCCAGCAGCCACATAGGAGGAGAGCAGTACTTC
TRBV4-1	NA	NA	TRBJ2-7	CASSQLGLGEQYF	TGCGCCAGCAGCCAACTGGGGCTTGGCGAGCAGTACTTC
TRBV5-8	TRBD1	NA	TRBJ2-1	CASTPTGQGLREQFF	TGTGCCAGCACCCCAACGGGACAGGGTCTCCGTGAGCAGTTCTTC
TRBV29-1	TRBD2	NA	TRBJ2-3	CSVDGGRQGDTQYF	TGCAGCGTTGATGGCGGGAGACAAGGAGATACGCAGTATTTT
TRBV9	NA	many	TRBJ1-1	CASSVGGNLNTEAFF	TGTGCCAGCAGCGTAGGAGGAAACCTCAACACTGAAGCTTTCTTT
TRBV7-9	NA	NA	TRBJ1-2	CASSLRQGYGYTF	TGTGCCAGCAGCTTAAGGCAGGGCTATGGCTACACCTTC
TRBV29-1	TRBD1	NA	TRBJ2-2	CSVEADRGLDTGELFF	TGCAGCGTTGAAGCGGACAGGGGGCTGGACACCGGGGAGCTGTTTTTT
TRBV2	NA	NA	TRBJ2-3	CASNLGGVSTDTQYF	TGTGCCAGCAATTTAGGCGGTGTTAGCACAGATACGCAGTATTTT
TRBV6-6	NA	NA	TRBJ1-1	CASSPEPGRGTEAFF	TGTGCCAGCAGTCCAGAACCAGGGAGAGGAACTGAAGCTTTCTTT
TRBV15	TRBD2	NA	TRBJ2-5	CATSRSGQDRETQYF	TGTGCCACCAGCCGTAGCGGGCAGGACCGGGAGACCCAGTACTTC
TRBV10-3	NA	NA	TRBJ2-1	CAISEGRVNEQFF	TGTGCCATCAGTGAAGGAAGGGTGAATGAGCAGTTCTTC
TRBV29-1	TRBD2	NA	TRBJ2-5	CSVLADQETQYF	TGCAGCGTGCTAGCGGACCAAGAGACCCAGTACTTC
TRBV5-4	TRBD2	NA	TRBJ2-1	CASSKGTSGRLANEQFF	TGTGCCAGCAGCAAAGGGACTAGCGGGAGATTGGCCAATGAGCAGTTCTTC
TRBV5-6	TRBD2	NA	TRBJ2-1	CASSTGLAGRIENEQFF	TGTGCCAGCAGCACGGGACTAGCGGGCAGAATTGAAAATGAGCAGTTCTTC
TRBV6-1	NA	NA	TRBJ1-4	CASSEEAGEKLFF	TGTGCCAGCAGTGAGGAAGCAGGCGAAAAACTGTTTTTT
TRBV5-1	NA	NA	TRBJ2-7	CASSLVQAVFHEQYF	TGCGCCAGCAGCTTGGTCCAGGCCGTCTTCCACGAGCAGTACTTC
TRBV10-3	NA	NA	TRBJ2-2	CAIGNSNTGELFF	TGTGCCATCGGTAATAGCAACACCGGGGAGCTGTTTTTT
TRBV4-1	NA	NA	TRBJ1-4	CASSYGGLGRGEKLFF	TGCGCCAGCAGCTATGGGGGGCTCGGGAGAGGAGAAAAACTGTTTTTT
TRBV28	TRBD1	NA	TRBJ2-7	CASSLFGDSYNF	TGTGCCAGCAGTTTATTCGGGGACAGTTATAACTTC
TRBV5-1	NA	NA	TRBJ2-5	CASSFGGSIPETQYF	TGCGCCAGCAGCTTCGGAGGGTCCATACCGGAGACCCAGTACTTC
TRBV28	NA	NA	TRBJ1-6	CASTRTVSPLHF	TGTGCCAGCACAAGGACAGTTTCACCCCTCCACTTT
TRBV2	NA	NA	TRBJ1-3	CASSVGLAGGNTIYF	TGTGCCAGCAGTGTTGGGTTGGCAGGCGGAAACACCATATATTTT
TRBV14	NA	NA	TRBJ2-3	CASSPARTDTQYF	TGTGCCAGCAGCCCGGCCAGAACAGATACGCAGTATTTT
TRBV18	TRBD2	NA	TRBJ2-3	CASSLGLAGTSTDTQYF	TGTGCCAGCTCATTGGGACTAGCGGGAACTAGCACAGATACGCAGTATTTT
TRBV10-3	NA	once	TRBJ2-7	CAISAAELSYEQYF	TGTGCCATCAGTGCGGCAGAGTTGTCCTACGAGCAGTACTTC
TRBV20-1	NA	NA	TRBJ2-7	CSASEEQYF	TGCAGTGCCTCAGAGGAGCAGTACTTC
TRBV5-6	NA	NA	TRBJ2-1	CASGEDHNEQFF	TGTGCCAGTGGGGAGGACCACAATGAGCAGTTCTTC
TRBV7-9	NA	NA	TRBJ2-5	CASSYRQGLKETQYF	TGTGCCAGCAGCTACCGACAGGGACTGAAGGAGACCCAGTACTTC
TRBV9	TRBD1	NA	TRBJ2-5	CASSVGDREQETQYF	TGTGCCAGCAGCGTAGGGGACAGGGAACAAGAGACCCAGTACTTC
TRBV7-9	NA	NA	TRBJ1-2	CASSLELVNLHGYTF	TGTGCCAGCAGCTTAGAGTTGGTCAATCTTCATGGCTACACCTTC
TRBV30	NA	NA	TRBJ2-7	CAWSRGTSYEQYF	TGTGCCTGGAGCCGAGGGACAAGCTACGAGCAGTACTTC
TRBV5-1	NA	NA	TRBJ2-5	CASSLRSETQYF	TGCGCCAGCAGCTTGCGGTCCGAGACCCAGTACTTC
TRBV30	NA	NA	TRBJ1-1	CARDGFTEAFF	TGTGCCCGGGACGGGTTCACTGAAGCTTTCTTT
TRBV20-1	NA	NA	TRBJ2-7	CSAKSETLQYF	TGCAGTGCTAAATCCGAGACTCTGCAGTACTTC
TRBV27	NA	NA	TRBJ2-2	CASSLYTGELFF	TGTGCCAGCAGTTTATACACCGGGGAGCTGTTTTTT